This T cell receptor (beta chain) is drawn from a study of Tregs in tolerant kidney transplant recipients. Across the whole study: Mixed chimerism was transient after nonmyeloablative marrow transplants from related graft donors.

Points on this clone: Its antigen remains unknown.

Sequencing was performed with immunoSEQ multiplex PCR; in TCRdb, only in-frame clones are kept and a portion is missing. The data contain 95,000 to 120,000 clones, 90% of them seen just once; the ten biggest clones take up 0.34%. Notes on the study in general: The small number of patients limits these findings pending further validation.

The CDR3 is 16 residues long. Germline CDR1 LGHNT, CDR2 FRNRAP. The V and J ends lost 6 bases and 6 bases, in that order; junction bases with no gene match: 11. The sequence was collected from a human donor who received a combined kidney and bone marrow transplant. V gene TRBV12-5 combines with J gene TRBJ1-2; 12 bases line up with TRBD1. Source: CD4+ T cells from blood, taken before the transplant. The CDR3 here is CASGQKRDRGLDGYTF. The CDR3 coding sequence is TGTGCTAGTGGCCAGAAACGGGACAGGGGGCTTGATGGCTACACCTTC.